A selection of T cell receptor beta chains follows, all from one sample in a study of T-cell memory formation after mild COVID-19. Each CDR3 protein is one row after TCRdb ran MiXCR on the 5' RACE reads. The sample yields over 250,000 distinct CDR3 sequences, roughly 15% seen once. The sample taken for sequencing was PBMCs or a T cell subset sorted from them (not recorded which). The receptors derive from a man aged 18 to 29 who had mild COVID-19 (a few samples of this study predate the infection). Cell type and time point are not known. CDR3s leave out the opening cysteine and the closing phenylalanine or tryptophan.

cdr3_aa,v_call
STQGRVTDTQY,TRBV20-1
SVGPDTQY,TRBV29-1
ATAAQGGLRGETQY,TRBV28
ASGRTSGGLETQY,TRBV5-1
SVASGKRSYNEQF,TRBV29-1
ASRRGQGETQY,TRBV12-3/TRBV12-4
ATSDPGTGEQPQH,TRBV24-1
SAREDSNTEAF,TRBV20-1
ASSYGGLSYEQY,TRBV27
SARLAGGLQETQY,TRBV20-1
ASSVGSPSYEQY,TRBV9
ASSYTLSGQIYEQY,TRBV6-6
SVGGTGTTEAF,TRBV29-1
ASSYNPAPQGDEKLF,TRBV5-1
ASSLGPAGIEGNQPQH,TRBV5-1
ASTLAGGDTQY,TRBV5-5
ASSPDSSFRTDTQY,TRBV4-3
ASSLVGTGVVEQY,TRBV5-6
ASSRWHRESYNEQF,TRBV7-9
SARGQETQY,TRBV20-1
ASSLQGASEAF,TRBV5-1
ASSPNPAGARETQY,TRBV5-1
ASSLETDSSPLH,TRBV5-1
ASRSLGGNTEAF,TRBV6-2/TRBV6-3
ASEGQGSSGNTIY,TRBV6-6
ASSEDVGMNTEAF,TRBV2
SARDDREASPLH,TRBV20-1
ASSQDWVRLAGGLWNEQF,TRBV4-3
SAREGSGGADTQY,TRBV20-1
ASSLGPGRSVQETQY,TRBV7-6
SASSDTGRAYNEQF,TRBV20-1
ASSPRSIQGPFQETQY,TRBV27
SASLGAANEKLF,TRBV20-1
ASRNTGKFEKLF,TRBV4-1
ASGRAGSLPGGSPLH,TRBV6-5
SARRLARADTQY,TRBV20-1
ATSRIQGGDTQY,TRBV15
ASSLPSGADTQY,TRBV3-1
ASSWGQGESTEAF,TRBV13
GSILLNTEAF,TRBV20-1
AISRDGATEAF,TRBV10-3
ATSARSGLRADTQY,TRBV15
ASSFYPGQRNQPQH,TRBV27
SARDSGGLGYT,TRBV20-1
ASSLEDATNEKLF,TRBV5-1
ASRRAGDLTDTQY,TRBV2
ASRAGTGNTGELF,TRBV11-2
ASSLKQLGDYGYT,TRBV7-2
ASSWTEHQPQH,TRBV6-2/TRBV6-3
SAPDRGVGDTQY,TRBV29-1
SAPTRGTSNQPQH,TRBV20-1
ASSYRENYGYT,TRBV6-2/TRBV6-3
ASSLAGTAANYGYT,TRBV11-2
ATSDPGQHTGELF,TRBV24-1
ASSLLAGGPTDTQY,TRBV7-2
ASSPRYGEDEQY,TRBV12-3/TRBV12-4
ASSEGIANTQY,TRBV6-1
SARDTASYNEQF,TRBV20-1
ASSLGGGWQETQY,TRBV12-3/TRBV12-4
ASSLGQGYGYT,TRBV12-3/TRBV12-4